The clone carrying this TCR beta chain was recorded a few times. The antigen remains undetermined. From germline, CDR1 is SGDLS and CDR2 YYNGEE. Trimming took 0 bases from V and 2 from J; bases not matched to a gene: 5. The CDR3 extends over 16 amino acids. Patients having uncontrolled infection, another autoimmune disease, pregnancy or lactation were not included. The data originate from a study of T cells in Graves' hyperthyroidism and ophthalmopathy. The wider study: Peripheral blood sampling occurred at initial diagnosis, before any treatment. The study, taken as a whole, reports: Within blood appeared most thyroid clonotypes that had expanded above 0.001.

RNA transcripts were the template for amplifying TCR beta CDR3 regions. With the HTBI primer set, the TCR CDR3 went through a first round of RT-PCR. Each CDR3 protein gets one entry after TCRdb re-called the multiplex PCR reads with MiXCR. The profile covers some 570,000 distinct CDR3 sequences, with 13% to 15% appearing a single time and roughly 7% taken by the ten largest. Source material: blood. This receptor was identified in a woman aged 18-29 years with Graves' ophthalmopathy. This chain links TRBV9 with TRBJ1-3; 7 bases agree with TRBD1. CDR3 nucleotides: TGTGCCAGCAGCGTAGGAAGGGGGCTAACTGGAAACACCATATATTTT. It codes for CASSVGRGLTGNTIYF.